The rows below give T cell receptor beta chains drawn from one sample of a study of control samples from healthy donors and cancer patients. Profiled with immunoSEQ multiplex PCR; TCRdb holds only in-frame clones, not every one. The data show a few hundred thousand clones, around 90% seen once. The sequenced sample was PBMCs. These receptors were taken from a man between 35 and 55 years old with head and neck cancer. Each CDR3 is given with its conserved first and last residue. Expanded clones get a size class; other rows say once, few or many, or leave the size out.

clone size | J gene | V gene | CDR3 protein
. | TRBJ1-4 | TRBV7-2 | CASSSPPLNEKLFF
. | TRBJ1-1 | TRBV3-1/TRBV3-2 | CASSTSFRNTEAFF
. | TRBJ2-7 | TRBV7-2 | CASSFNSPYEQYF
. | TRBJ2-7 | TRBV5-5 | CASSKDTHYEQYF
. | TRBJ1-1 | TRBV20-1 | CSARDNTEAFF
. | TRBJ2-7 | TRBV6-5 | CASSYGGSGDTYEQYF
. | TRBJ2-2 | TRBV5-3 | CARSLDNRDTGELFF
. | TRBJ2-7 | TRBV7-2 | CASSLVGGTTYEQYF
. | TRBJ2-5 | TRBV18 | CASSAGQTQETQYF
. | TRBJ1-1 | TRBV7-2 | CASSLAGRTAFF
. | TRBJ1-1 | TRBV9 | CASSVGPGRNTEAFF
. | TRBJ2-1 | TRBV7-8 | CASSFGYSYNEQFF
. | TRBJ2-7 | TRBV5-1 | CASSPSGSSYEQYF
. | TRBJ2-3 | TRBV7-2 | CASSLGQESTDTQYF
once | TRBJ2-5 | TRBV9 | CASSVTVIAETQYF
. | TRBJ1-1 | TRBV6-5 | CASGKGPAMNTEAFF
once | TRBJ2-1 | TRBV11-1 | CASSYGLAGGYNEQFF
. | TRBJ1-2 | TRBV28 | CASRPDNSYGYTF
. | TRBJ1-2 | TRBV2 | CASSTGGDYGYTF
. | TRBJ2-1 | TRBV4-3 | CASSQDLAGAIVGQFF
. | TRBJ1-5 | TRBV19 | CASSITDAASNQPQHF
. | TRBJ2-7 | TRBV11-2 | CASSSSQGFLYEQYF
. | TRBJ2-3 | TRBV28 | CASRGLRQGGTDTQYF
. | TRBJ2-1 | TRBV19 | CASNKGLAPTYNEQFF
. | TRBJ2-3 | TRBV7-6 | CASSNPSGRASLGNTDTQYF
. | TRBJ2-6 | TRBV6-4 | CASSPGSYIVSSGANVLTF
. | TRBJ1-3 | TRBV11-2 | CASSLSGAILGNTIYF
. | TRBJ1-5 | TRBV9 | CASSVAVSNQPQHF
. | TRBJ2-7 | TRBV12-3/TRBV12-4 | CASQLGQGVEQYF
. | TRBJ2-3 | TRBV4-2 | CASSQLATDTQYF
. | TRBJ2-7 | TRBV30 | CAWSSGGPYEQYF
. | TRBJ2-2 | TRBV27 | CASSFRGRLTGELFF
. | TRBJ1-2 | TRBV5-4 | CASSLGDRGCGYTF
. | TRBJ2-5 | TRBV7-2 | CASSLALTGPGETQYF
. | TRBJ1-3 | TRBV15 | CATSRRKTGSGNTIYF
once | TRBJ2-1 | TRBV7-2 | CASSLGRGIIIDEQFF
. | TRBJ2-5 | TRBV10-3 | CAISDPQLEETQYF
few | TRBJ1-1 | TRBV11-2 | CASSLVGGLNTEAFF
. | TRBJ1-1 | TRBV7-6 | CASSLDRATTEAFF
. | TRBJ1-2 | TRBV28 | CASMDGTNYGYTF
. | TRBJ2-1 | TRBV3-1/TRBV3-2 | CASSQDGSGRGGIDEQFF
. | TRBJ1-1 | TRBV19 | CASSRTGGDVEAFF
. | TRBJ1-1 | TRBV21-1 | CANLRNTEAFF
. | TRBJ2-7 | TRBV9 | CASSAEIGANAYEQYF
. | TRBJ1-1 | TRBV11-2 | CASSLVPTGANTEAFF
. | TRBJ2-7 | TRBV3-1/TRBV3-2 | CASSLRATAYEQYF